Below, 18 T cell receptor beta chains from the same sample are listed, as sequenced in a study of T-cell reconstitution after alpha-beta-depleted transplantation in children. Preparation of the TCRbeta library was carried out with unique molecular identifiers. TCRdb recomputed calls from the PCR reads with MiXCR, one row per CDR3 protein. The sample yields approximately 200,000 distinct CDR3 sequences, 13% to 15% seen once. The sequencing here drew on PBMCs from the stem cell graft donor, taken from the stem cell graft. Every receptor here comes from a human donor who donated a stem cell graft to a child with acute lymphoblastic leukemia.

The chain has TRBV29-1 and TRBJ2-2, with a weak D call TRBD1 (7 bases). The ends were cut back, 7 bases at V and 2 bases at J, with 20 bases in the middle. The length of the CDR3 is 16 residues. CDR1 is SQVTM, CDR2 ANQGSEA, per germline. The CDR3 coding sequence is TGCAGCGCCCGGGTGGGGGGACAGATAAACACCGGGGAGCTGTTTTTT. This gives the protein CSARVGGQINTGELFF.

This clonotype was observed at least ten times. The chain is built from TRBV20-1 and TRBJ2-3, with 10 nucleotides matching TRBD2. Germline values: CDR1 DFQATT, CDR2 SNEGSKA (reference sequence). The CDR3 extends over 13 amino acids. The trim removed 5 bases at V and 5 bases at J, leaving 4 bases unmatched. The CDR3 DNA sequence: TGCAGTGCTCCTACTAGCGGGATAGATACGCAGTATTTT. Its protein is CSAPTSGIDTQYF.

This clonotype has at least ten counts. The chain is built from TRBV20-1 and TRBJ2-1; no clear D. Trimming removed 0 bases at V and 2 bases at J, with 14 bases between. This CDR3 has 16 amino acids. From germline, CDR1 is DFQATT and CDR2 SNEGSKA (reference sequence). The CDR3 spells CSARDRVGIPYNEQFF. The CDR3 DNA reads as TGCAGTGCTAGAGATCGGGTTGGGATACCCTACAATGAGCAGTTCTTC.

This clonotype was picked up many times. V is TRBV7-9 and J is TRBJ2-1; D might be TRBD1 (8 bases). This CDR3 region has 15 residues. V was cut by 1 base and J by 9 bases, with 16 bases left in between. Germline V lookup: CDR1 SEHNR, CDR2 FQNEAQ (reference sequence). In DNA form, the CDR3 reads TGTGCCAGCAGCTTAGAACAGGGGGGGCCCGGTGAGCAGTTCTTC. Translation gives CASSLEQGGPGEQFF.

The rearrangement links TRBV20-1 to TRBJ2-5; 12 nucleotides align to TRBD2. This CDR3 region has 16 residues. The V gene end was trimmed by 6 bases and the J gene end by 0 bases; junction bases not matched to a gene: 8. Germline V lookup: CDR1 DFQATT, CDR2 SNEGSKA (reference sequence). CDR3 region: CSALGLAGLYQETQYF. The CDR3 DNA follows: TGCAGTGCCCTGGGACTAGCGGGCCTTTACCAAGAGACCCAGTACTTC.

This clonotype was counted a few times. V and J are TRBV27 and TRBJ2-2; 8 nucleotides line up with TRBD2. The germline gives CDR1 MNHEY, CDR2 SMNVEV (reference sequence). The CDR3 has 16 amino acids. The junction had 9 bases not matched to a gene; V was cut back by 4 bases and J by 5 bases. CDR3 sequence reads: CASSSDGRVRTGELFF. The CDR3 DNA sequence: TGTGCCAGCAGTTCTGACGGGAGGGTGAGGACCGGGGAGCTGTTTTTT.

The V gene is TRBV3-1, the J gene TRBJ2-7; D not certain. The CDR3 totals 14 residues. V was clipped by 2 bases and J by 2 bases, with 10 bases between them. The germline gives CDR1 LGHDT, CDR2 YNNKEL (reference sequence). CDR3 DNA: TGTGCCAGCAGCCAACCCTTAGTAACCTACGAGCAGTACTTC. Its translation: CASSQPLVTYEQYF.

This clonotype was seen repeatedly, ten times or more. The rearrangement joins TRBV10-3 to TRBJ1-6; maybe TRBD1 (6 bases). The ends were cut back, 6 bases at V and 7 bases at J, with 16 bases in the middle. Germline loops: CDR1 ENHRY, CDR2 SYGVKD. This CDR3 has 15 amino acids. For the CDR3, the DNA is TGTGCCATCAGAACCAGACCAGGACAGAATTCACCCCTCCACTTT. This codes for CAIRTRPGQNSPLHF.

The J gene is TRBJ2-6, the V gene TRBV20-1, with D perhaps TRBD2 (5 bases). The V end lost 5 bases, the J end lost 1 base, and 24 bases lay between the germline ends. CDR1 is DFQATT and CDR2 is SNEGSKA in the germline V gene (reference sequence). CDR3 length: 19 amino acids. The CDR3 sequence is CSAPLGSPYGRSGANVLTF. CDR3 DNA: TGCAGTGCTCCCCTAGGGAGTCCCTATGGTCGGTCTGGGGCCAACGTCCTGACTTTC.

This chain connects TRBV27 to TRBJ1-6; the match to TRBD1 covers 8 bases. Trimming at V came to 8 bases and at J to 10 bases, leaving 7 bases not matched to a gene. Germline V gene sequence: CDR1 MNHEY, CDR2 SMNVEV (reference sequence). The CDR3 consists of 13 residues. The CDR3, as DNA: TGTGCCAGCGGAACATACAGGGGGTCACCCCTCCACTTT. Amino acid sequence: CASGTYRGSPLHF.

This clonotype came up a few times. The chain combines TRBV7-2 with TRBJ2-3, with TRBD2 as a possible D gene (6 bases). CDR1 and CDR2 (germline): SGHTA, FQGNSA. This CDR3 is built from 15 residues. Trimming cost V 1 base and J 2 bases, with 10 bases left between them. CDR3 residues: CASSLVSGATDTQYF. The CDR3 DNA reads as TGTGCCAGCAGCTTAGTTAGCGGAGCCACAGATACGCAGTATTTT.

Many counts were recorded for this clonotype. The V and J genes are TRBV15 and TRBJ1-5, with D tentatively TRBD1 (5 bases). V gave up 5 bases and J gave up 7 bases, with 21 bases separating them. Per the germline V gene, CDR1 is LNHNV and CDR2 is YYDKDF (reference sequence). The CDR3 consists of 16 residues. CDR3 DNA sequence: TGTGCCACCAGCCCCGAGCACGGGCAGGGCAGCCAGCCCCAGCATTTT. Protein: CATSPEHGQGSQPQHF.

This clonotype was detected many times. The chain joins TRBV29-1 to TRBJ2-4, with 7 bases lining up with TRBD2. Germline V gene sequence: CDR1 SQVTM, CDR2 ANQGSEA. Unmatched junction bases numbered 11, after V lost 0 bases and J lost 9 bases. The CDR3 extends over 15 amino acids. CDR3 residues: CSVEDLQRVAGIQYF. In DNA, the CDR3 is TGCAGCGTTGAAGATCTTCAACGGGTAGCGGGCATTCAGTACTTC.

The sample holds many counts of this clonotype. The chain joins TRBV5-6 to TRBJ2-5; tentatively, D is TRBD1 or TRBD2 (5 bases each). Trimming took off 4 bases at V and 1 base at J, with 11 bases between the two ends. The CDR3 is 14 amino acids. Germline CDR1 reads SGHDT; CDR2 reads YYEEEE. Here the CDR3 reads CASSPVGTQETQYF. The CDR3 nucleotides read TGTGCCAGCAGCCCAGTGGGGACCCAAGAGACCCAGTACTTC.

This clonotype was recorded at least ten times. The chain employs TRBV29-1 and TRBJ2-7; D gene uncertain. The germline V gene has CDR1 SQVTM and CDR2 ANQGSEA. Trimming shortened V by 6 bases and J by 4 bases, and 13 bases separated the two germline ends. There are 12 residues in the CDR3. CDR3 nucleotide sequence: TGCAGCGTGGGTGTCTTTGAATACGAGCAGTACTTC. Amino acids: CSVGVFEYEQYF.

This clonotype was seen at least ten times. The gene calls are TRBV5-1 and TRBJ2-2; D is undetermined. Germline-derived CDR1 and CDR2 are SGHRS and YFSETQ. V was cut by 0 bases and J by 3 bases, with 9 bases left in between. This CDR3 comprises 15 residues. CDR3 loop: CASSLGTSYTGELFF. For the CDR3, the DNA is TGCGCCAGCAGCTTGGGCACTTCCTACACCGGGGAGCTGTTTTTT.

This clonotype was counted at least ten times. DNA of the CDR3: TGCGCCAGCAGCTTGGATGGACAGGTGAATCAGCCCCAGCATTTT. This encodes CASSLDGQVNQPQHF. The rearrangement uses TRBV5-1 and TRBJ1-5, with 7 bases fitting TRBD1. Germline assignment: CDR1 SGHRS and CDR2 YFSETQ. The V and J ends lost 0 bases and 4 bases, in that order; junction bases with no gene match: 4. This CDR3 has 15 residues. The variable domain in full, with the rest retrieved from reference TRBV5-1 and TRBJ1-5, is KAGVTQTPRYLIKTRGQQVTLSCSPISGHRSVSWYQQTPGQGLQFLFEYFSETQRNKGNFPGRFSGRQFSNSRSEMNVSTLELGDSALYLCASSLDGQVNQPQHFGDGTRLSIL.

This clonotype came up many times. This chain joins TRBV28 and TRBJ2-1, with 7 nucleotides matching TRBD2. The V and J ends lost 2 bases and 0 bases, in that order; junction bases with no gene match: 1. Germline CDR1 reads MDHEN; CDR2 reads SYDVKM. This CDR3 is 15 amino acids long. The chain's CDR3 is CASSLLADSYNEQFF. The CDR3 region has the DNA TGTGCCAGCAGTTTACTAGCGGACTCCTACAATGAGCAGTTCTTC.